This T cell receptor (beta chain) is from a study of blood T cell repertoires in COVID-19. Background on the study: Specimens from acute and convalescent COVID-19 originated in the United States, Italy and Spain. T cells, B-cell-depleted T cells, or PBMCs supplied cDNA or gDNA.

V dropped 1 base and J dropped 11; count of bases not matched to a gene: 9. The CDR3 is made up of 15 amino acids. Germline CDR1 reads SGHTA; CDR2 reads FQGNSA. Method: immunoSEQ multiplex PCR; TCRdb's copy keeps in-frame clones and lacks some. The data contain hundreds of thousands of clones, roughly 80% of them seen just once; the ten biggest clones take up 5%. Within 2 weeks before study entry, exposed participants met a COVID-19 case. The chain uses TRBV7-2 and TRBJ1-4; 8 bases align to TRBD1. Sequences were obtained from PBMCs or T cells enriched from blood (not recorded which). The TCR sequence derives from a man between 40 and 49 years old who had been exposed to COVID-19. The CDR3 reads CASSLGGQGAGKLFF. CDR3 bases: TGTGCCAGCAGCTTAGGGGGGCAGGGGGCTGGGAAACTGTTTTTT.